The T cell receptor beta chain described here comes from a study of blood T cell repertoires in COVID-19. Profiling relied on immunoSEQ multiplex PCR, and the TCRdb table lists in-frame clones only, not all of them. The sample lists a few hundred thousand clones; roughly nine tenths were seen once. With 0 bases removed from V and 4 bases from J, the gap between germline ends came to 10 bases. This CDR3 is 15 amino acids long. The germline gives CDR1 LNHDA, CDR2 SQIVND (reference sequence). Recruits, aged roughly 18 to 100 years, lived in 24 US areas. The sequence was obtained from a young woman in a cohort exposed to, infected with or recovered from COVID-19 (not recorded which). Sequenced: PBMCs or T cells enriched from blood (not recorded which). The chain is built from TRBV19 and TRBJ1-5; D is unresolved. The CDR3 region has the DNA TGTGCCAGTAGTATAGACCGACACCTTAATCAGCCCCAGCATTTT. It is translated as CASSIDRHLNQPQHF.